The sequence of this T cell receptor (beta chain) was determined in a study of blood T cell repertoires in COVID-19. Whole-study context: COVID-19 samples from acute and convalescent phases originated in the United States, Italy and Spain. PBMCs, B-cell-depleted T cells, or T cells were the source of the cDNA or gDNA that made up the material.

Authors' data handling: Amplification of reference gene primers provided the estimated nucleated cell counts. The table came from immunoSEQ multiplex PCR; TCRdb's copy has only in-frame clones and leaves some out. V, J and clone size are those of that table, while D and trimming were read from the DNA. The sample yields 65,000 or so clones, 86% seen once. This clone was found a few times. V shed 5 bases and J 0 bases; nucleotides not matched to a gene: 10. The CDR3 spans 18 residues. The germline CDR1 and CDR2 sequences are SEHNR and FQNEAQ (reference sequence). The material sequenced was peripheral blood. The rearrangement uses TRBV7-9 and TRBJ1-3; TRBD1 matches at 10 bases. This TCR came from a man between 45 and 60 years old with active COVID-19. The DNA for the CDR3 is TGTGCCAGCAGCCCAACCCCTGGACAGGGGGGCTCTGGAAACACCATATATTTT. Protein product: CASSPTPGQGGSGNTIYF.